This record looks at one TCR beta chain sequence and its context. Its target is not known. This specimen belongs to a study of response to subunit inactivated influenza vaccine. V lost 3 bases, J lost 2 bases, and 7 bases stayed unmatched. The CDR3 is 16 amino acids. Germline V CDR1 and CDR2: SGDLS, YYNGEE. Points from the study as a whole: Each seasonal flu vaccination may recruit only limited new T cells, authors suggested.

TCRdb used MiXCR to reprocess the RT-PCR reads, holding one entry per CDR3 protein. The table records roughly 700,000 distinct CDR3 sequences, 15% to 18% of them present only once. This chain joins TRBV9 and TRBJ2-3, with 9 bases fitting TRBD1. The sample was PBMCs from blood, taken roughly 12 days after vaccination. This clonotype originated in a man aged 50 to 59 who received an inactivated influenza vaccine. The CDR3 nucleotides read TGTGCCAGCAGCGCTTTACAGGGGGCCTTCACAGATACGCAGTATTTT. Translation: CASSALQGAFTDTQYF.